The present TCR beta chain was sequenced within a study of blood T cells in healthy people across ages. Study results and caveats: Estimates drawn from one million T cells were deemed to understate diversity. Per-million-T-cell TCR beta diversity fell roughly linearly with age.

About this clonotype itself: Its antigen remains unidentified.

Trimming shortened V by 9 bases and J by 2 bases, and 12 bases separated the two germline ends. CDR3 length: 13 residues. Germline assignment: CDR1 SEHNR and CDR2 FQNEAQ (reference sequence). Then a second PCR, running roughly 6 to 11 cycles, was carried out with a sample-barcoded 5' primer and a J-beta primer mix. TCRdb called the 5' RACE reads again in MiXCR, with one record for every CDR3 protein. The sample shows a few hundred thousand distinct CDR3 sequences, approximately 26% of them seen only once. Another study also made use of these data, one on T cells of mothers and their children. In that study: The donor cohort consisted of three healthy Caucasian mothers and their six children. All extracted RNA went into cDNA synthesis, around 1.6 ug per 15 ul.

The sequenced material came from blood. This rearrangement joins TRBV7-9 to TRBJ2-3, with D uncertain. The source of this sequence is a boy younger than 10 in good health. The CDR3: CASLHEVTDTQYF. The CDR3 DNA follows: TGTGCCAGTCTTCATGAGGTCACAGATACGCAGTATTTT.